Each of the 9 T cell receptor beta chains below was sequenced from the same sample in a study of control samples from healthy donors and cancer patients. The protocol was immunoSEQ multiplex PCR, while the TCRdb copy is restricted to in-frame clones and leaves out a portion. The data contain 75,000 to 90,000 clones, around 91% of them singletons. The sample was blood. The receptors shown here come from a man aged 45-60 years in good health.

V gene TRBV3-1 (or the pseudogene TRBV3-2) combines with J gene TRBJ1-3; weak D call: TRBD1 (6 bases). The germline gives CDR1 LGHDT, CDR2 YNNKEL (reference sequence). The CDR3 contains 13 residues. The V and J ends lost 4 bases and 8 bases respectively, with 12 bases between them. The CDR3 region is CASSLRGADTIYF. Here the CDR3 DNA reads TGTGCCAGCAGCCTGCGGGGGGCGGACACCATATATTTT.

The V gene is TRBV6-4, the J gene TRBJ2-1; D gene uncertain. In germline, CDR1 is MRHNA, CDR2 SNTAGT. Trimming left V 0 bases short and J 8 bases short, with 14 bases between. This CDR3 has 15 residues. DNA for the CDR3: TGTGCCAGCAGTGACTCTATTGCAGATTCTGATGAGCAGTTCTTC. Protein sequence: CASSDSIADSDEQFF.

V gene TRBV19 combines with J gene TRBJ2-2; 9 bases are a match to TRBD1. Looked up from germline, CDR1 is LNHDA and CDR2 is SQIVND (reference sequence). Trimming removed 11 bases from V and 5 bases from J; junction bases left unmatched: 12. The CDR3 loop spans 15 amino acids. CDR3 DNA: TGTGCCGGAAGCCCCGGGACAGGGAGAACCGGGGAGCTGTTTTTT. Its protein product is CAGSPGTGRTGELFF. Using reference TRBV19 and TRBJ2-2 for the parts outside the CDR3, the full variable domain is DGGITQSPKYLFRKEGQNVTLSCEQNLNHDAMYWYRQDPGQGLRLIYYSQIVNDFQKGDIAEGYSVSREKKESFPLTVTSAQKNPTAFYLCAGSPGTGRTGELFFGEGSRLTVL.

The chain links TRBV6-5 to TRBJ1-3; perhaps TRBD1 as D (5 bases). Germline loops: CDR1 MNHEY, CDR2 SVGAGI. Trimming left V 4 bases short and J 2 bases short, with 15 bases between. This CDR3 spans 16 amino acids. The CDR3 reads CASSSQPGGTGNTIYF. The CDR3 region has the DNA TGTGCCAGCAGTTCCCAACCCGGGGGTACTGGAAACACCATATATTTT.

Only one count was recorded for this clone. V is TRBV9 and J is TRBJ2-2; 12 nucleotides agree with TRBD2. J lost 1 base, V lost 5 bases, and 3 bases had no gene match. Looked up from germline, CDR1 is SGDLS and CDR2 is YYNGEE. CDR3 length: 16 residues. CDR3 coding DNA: TGTGCCAGCAGGAAGACTAGCGGGGGGAACACCGGGGAGCTGTTTTTT. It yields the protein CASRKTSGGNTGELFF.

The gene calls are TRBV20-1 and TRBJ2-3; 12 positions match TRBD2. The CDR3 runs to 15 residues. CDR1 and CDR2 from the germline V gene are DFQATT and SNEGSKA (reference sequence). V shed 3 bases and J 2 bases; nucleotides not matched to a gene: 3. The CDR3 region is CSASLAGGVTDTQYF. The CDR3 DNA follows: TGCAGTGCTAGTCTAGCGGGGGGGGTCACAGATACGCAGTATTTT.

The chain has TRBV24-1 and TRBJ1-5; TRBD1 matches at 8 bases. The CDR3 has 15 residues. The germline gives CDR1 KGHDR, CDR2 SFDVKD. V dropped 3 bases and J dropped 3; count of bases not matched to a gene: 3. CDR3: CATSDPGQVNQPQHF. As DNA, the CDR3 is TGTGCCACCAGTGATCCGGGACAGGTCAATCAGCCCCAGCATTTT.

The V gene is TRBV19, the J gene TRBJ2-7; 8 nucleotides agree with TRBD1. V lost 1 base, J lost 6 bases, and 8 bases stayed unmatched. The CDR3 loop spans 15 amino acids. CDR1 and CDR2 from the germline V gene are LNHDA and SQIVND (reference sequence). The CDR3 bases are TGTGCCAGTAGTATAGGGCAGGGGGCAGCTTCCGAGCAGTACTTC. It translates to CASSIGQGAASEQYF.

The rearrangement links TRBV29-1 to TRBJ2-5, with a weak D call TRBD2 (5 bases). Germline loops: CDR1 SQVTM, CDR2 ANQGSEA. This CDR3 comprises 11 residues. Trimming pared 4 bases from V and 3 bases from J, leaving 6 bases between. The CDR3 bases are TGCAGCGTTGCCGGGGAAGAGACCCAGTACTTC. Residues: CSVAGEETQYF.